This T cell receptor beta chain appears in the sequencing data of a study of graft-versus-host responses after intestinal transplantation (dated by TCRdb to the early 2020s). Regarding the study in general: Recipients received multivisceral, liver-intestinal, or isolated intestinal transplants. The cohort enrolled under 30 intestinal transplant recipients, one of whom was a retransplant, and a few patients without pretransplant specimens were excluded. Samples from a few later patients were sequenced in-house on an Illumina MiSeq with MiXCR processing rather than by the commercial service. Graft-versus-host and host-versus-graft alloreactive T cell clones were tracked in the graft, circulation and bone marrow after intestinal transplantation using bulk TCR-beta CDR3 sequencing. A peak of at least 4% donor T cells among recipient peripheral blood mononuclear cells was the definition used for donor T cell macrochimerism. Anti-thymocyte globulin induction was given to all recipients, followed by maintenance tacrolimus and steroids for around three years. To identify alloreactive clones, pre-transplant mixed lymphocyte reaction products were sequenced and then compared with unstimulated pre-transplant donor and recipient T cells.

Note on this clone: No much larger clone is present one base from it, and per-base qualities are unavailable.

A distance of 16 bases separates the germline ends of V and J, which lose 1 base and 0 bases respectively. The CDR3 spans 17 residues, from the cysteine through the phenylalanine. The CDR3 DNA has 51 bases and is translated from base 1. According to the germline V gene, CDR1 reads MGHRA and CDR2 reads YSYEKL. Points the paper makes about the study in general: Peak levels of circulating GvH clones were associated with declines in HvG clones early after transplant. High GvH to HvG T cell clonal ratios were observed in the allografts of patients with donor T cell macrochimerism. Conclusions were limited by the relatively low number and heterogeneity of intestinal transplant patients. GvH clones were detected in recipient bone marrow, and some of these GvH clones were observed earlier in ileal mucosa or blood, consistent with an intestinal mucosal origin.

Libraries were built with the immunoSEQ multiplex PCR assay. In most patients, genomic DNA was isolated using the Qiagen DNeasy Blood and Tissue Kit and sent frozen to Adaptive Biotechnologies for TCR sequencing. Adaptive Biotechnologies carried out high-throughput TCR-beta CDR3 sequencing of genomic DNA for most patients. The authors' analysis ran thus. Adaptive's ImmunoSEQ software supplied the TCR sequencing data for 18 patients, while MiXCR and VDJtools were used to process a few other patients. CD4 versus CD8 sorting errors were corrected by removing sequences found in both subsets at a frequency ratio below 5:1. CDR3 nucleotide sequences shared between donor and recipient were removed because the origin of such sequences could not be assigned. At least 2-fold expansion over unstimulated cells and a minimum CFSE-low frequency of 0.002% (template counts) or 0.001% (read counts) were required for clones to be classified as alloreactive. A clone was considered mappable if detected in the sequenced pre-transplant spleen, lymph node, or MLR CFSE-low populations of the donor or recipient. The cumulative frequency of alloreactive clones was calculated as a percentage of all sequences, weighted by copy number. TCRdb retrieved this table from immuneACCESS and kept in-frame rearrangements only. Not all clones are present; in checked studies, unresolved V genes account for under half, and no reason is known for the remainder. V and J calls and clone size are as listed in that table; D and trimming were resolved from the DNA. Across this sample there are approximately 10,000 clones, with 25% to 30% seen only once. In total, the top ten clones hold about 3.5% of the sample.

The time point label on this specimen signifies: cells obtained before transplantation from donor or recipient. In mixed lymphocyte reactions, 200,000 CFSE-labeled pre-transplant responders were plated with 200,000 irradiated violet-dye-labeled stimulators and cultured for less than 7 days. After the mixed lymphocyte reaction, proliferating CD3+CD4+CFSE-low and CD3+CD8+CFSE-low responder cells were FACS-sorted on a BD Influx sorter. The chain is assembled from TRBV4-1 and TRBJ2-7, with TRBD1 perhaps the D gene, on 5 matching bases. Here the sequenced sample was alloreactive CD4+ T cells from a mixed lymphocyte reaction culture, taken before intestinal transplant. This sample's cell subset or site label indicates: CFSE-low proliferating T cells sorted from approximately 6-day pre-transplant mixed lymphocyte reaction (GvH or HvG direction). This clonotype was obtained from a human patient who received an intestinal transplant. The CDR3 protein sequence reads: CASSQVFRGLSSYEQYF. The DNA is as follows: TGCGCCAGCAGCCAAGTTTTTAGGGGTCTAAGCTCCTACGAGCAGTACTTC.